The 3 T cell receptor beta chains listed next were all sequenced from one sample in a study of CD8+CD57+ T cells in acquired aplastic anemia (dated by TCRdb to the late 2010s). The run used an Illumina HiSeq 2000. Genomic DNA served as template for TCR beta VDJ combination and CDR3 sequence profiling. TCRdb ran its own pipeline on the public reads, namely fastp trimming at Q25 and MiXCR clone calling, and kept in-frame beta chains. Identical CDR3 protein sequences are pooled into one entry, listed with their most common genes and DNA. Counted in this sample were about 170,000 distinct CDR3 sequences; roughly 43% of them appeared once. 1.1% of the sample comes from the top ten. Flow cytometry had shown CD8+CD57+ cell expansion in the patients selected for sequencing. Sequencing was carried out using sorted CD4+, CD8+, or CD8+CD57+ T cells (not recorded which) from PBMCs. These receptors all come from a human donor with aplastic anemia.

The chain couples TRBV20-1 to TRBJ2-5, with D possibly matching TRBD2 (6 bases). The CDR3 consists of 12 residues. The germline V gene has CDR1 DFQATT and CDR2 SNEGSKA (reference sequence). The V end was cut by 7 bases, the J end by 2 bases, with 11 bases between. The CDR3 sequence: CSGQAGQETQYF. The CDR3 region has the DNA TGCAGTGGTCAAGCGGGTCAAGAGACCCAGTACTTC.

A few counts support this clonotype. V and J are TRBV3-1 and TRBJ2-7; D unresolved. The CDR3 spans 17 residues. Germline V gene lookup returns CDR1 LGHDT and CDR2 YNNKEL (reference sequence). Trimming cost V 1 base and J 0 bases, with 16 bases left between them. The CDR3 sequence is CASSQALRSWTSYEQYF. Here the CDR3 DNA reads TGTGCCAGCAGCCAAGCGCTACGCTCTTGGACCTCCTACGAGCAGTACTTC.

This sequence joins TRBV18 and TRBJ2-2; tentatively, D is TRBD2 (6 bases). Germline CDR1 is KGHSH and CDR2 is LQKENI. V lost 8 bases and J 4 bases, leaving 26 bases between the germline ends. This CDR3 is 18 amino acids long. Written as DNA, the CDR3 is TGTGCCAGCAGCACTCACCGCCAATTACCAGCGGGCACCGGGGAGCTGTTTTTT. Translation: CASSTHRQLPAGTGELFF.